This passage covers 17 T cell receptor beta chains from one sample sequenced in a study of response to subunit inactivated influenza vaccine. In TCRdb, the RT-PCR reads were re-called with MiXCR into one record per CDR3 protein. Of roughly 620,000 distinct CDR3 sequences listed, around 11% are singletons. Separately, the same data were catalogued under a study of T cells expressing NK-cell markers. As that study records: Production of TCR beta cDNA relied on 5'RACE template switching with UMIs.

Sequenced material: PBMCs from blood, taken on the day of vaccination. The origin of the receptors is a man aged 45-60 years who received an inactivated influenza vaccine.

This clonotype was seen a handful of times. For the CDR3, the DNA is TGCAGTGCTAGTCCTAGCGCGACTAGCACAGATACGCAGTATTTT. This codes for CSASPSATSTDTQYF. V is TRBV20-1 and J is TRBJ2-3, with D possibly TRBD2 on 6 matching bases. CDR3 length equals 15 residues. Trimming took off 3 bases at V and 0 bases at J, with 13 bases between the two ends. Germline V gene lookup returns CDR1 DFQATT and CDR2 SNEGSKA (reference sequence).

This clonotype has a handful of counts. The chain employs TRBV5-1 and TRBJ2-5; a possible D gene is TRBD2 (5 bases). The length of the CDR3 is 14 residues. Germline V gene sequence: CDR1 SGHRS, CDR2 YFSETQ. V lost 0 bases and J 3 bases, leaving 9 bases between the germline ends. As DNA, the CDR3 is TGCGCCAGCAGCTTGGGTAGCGCGAAAGAGACCCAGTACTTC. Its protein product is CASSLGSAKETQYF.

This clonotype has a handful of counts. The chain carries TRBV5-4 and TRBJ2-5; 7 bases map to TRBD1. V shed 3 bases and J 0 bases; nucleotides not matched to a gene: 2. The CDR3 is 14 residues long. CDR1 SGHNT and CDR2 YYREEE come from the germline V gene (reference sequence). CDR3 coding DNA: TGTGCCAGCAGCTCGACAGGGTACCAAGAGACCCAGTACTTC. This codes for CASSSTGYQETQYF. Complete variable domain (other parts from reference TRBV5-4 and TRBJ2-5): ETGVTQSPTHLIKTRGQQVTLRCSSQSGHNTVSWYQQALGQGPQFIFQYYREEENGRGNFPPRFSGLQFPNYSSELNVNALELDDSALYLCASSSTGYQETQYFGPGTRLLVL.

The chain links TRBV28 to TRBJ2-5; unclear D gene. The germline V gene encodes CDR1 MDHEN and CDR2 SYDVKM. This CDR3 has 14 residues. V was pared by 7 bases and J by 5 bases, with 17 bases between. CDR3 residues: CASTFSSPGETQYF. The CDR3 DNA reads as TGTGCCAGCACCTTCAGCTCCCCTGGGGAGACCCAGTACTTC.

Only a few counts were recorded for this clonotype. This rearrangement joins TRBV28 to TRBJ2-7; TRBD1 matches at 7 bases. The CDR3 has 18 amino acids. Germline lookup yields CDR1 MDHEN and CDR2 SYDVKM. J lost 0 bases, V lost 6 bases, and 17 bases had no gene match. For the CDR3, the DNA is TGTGCCAGCAGCGGTCCGGGACAGACCTACCAGGACTCCTACGAGCAGTACTTC. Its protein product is CASSGPGQTYQDSYEQYF.

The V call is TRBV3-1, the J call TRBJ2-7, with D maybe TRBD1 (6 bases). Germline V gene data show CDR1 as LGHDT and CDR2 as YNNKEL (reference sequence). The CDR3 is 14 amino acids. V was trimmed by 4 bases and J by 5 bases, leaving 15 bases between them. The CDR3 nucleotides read TGTGCCAGCAGCCCCCTACCGCAGGGGCACGAGCAGTACTTC. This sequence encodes CASSPLPQGHEQYF.

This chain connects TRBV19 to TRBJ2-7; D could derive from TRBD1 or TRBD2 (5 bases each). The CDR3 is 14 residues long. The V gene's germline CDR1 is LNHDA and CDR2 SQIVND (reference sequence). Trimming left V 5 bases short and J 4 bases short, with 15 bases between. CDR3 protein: CASSRLGTAYEQYF. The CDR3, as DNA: TGTGCCAGTAGTCGTCTGGGGACCGCATACGAGCAGTACTTC.

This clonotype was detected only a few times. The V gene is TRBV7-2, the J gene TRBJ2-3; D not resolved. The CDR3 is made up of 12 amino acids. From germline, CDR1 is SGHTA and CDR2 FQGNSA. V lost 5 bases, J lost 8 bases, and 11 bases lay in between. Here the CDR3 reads CASSRGPGTQYF. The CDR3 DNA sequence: TGTGCCAGCAGCCGTGGGCCGGGTACGCAGTATTTT.

This CDR3 reads CASSYRAGETGELFF. In DNA form, the CDR3 reads TGCGCCAGCAGCTACCGAGCGGGAGAAACCGGGGAGCTGTTTTTT. The V gene is TRBV5-1, the J gene TRBJ2-2, with TRBD2 matching over 8 bases. Trimming removed 3 bases from V and 5 bases from J; junction bases left unmatched: 6. The germline V gene has CDR1 SGHRS and CDR2 YFSETQ. This CDR3 has 15 residues.

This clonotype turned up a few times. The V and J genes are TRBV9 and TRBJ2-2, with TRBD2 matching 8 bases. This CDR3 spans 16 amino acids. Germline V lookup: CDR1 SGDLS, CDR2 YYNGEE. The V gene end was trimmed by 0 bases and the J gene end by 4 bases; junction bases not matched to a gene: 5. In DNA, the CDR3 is TGTGCCAGCAGCGTAGAGGGCGGGAGGTCCACCGGGGAGCTGTTTTTT. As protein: CASSVEGGRSTGELFF.

The CDR3, as DNA: TGTGCCAGTAGTATAAGGATAGGGGGCAATCAGCCCCAGCATTTT. Its protein product is CASSIRIGGNQPQHF. This chain links TRBV19 with TRBJ1-5, with D maybe TRBD1 (5 bases). The germline V and J ends were trimmed by 2 bases and 2 bases, with 10 bases remaining between them. Per germline, CDR1 LNHDA and CDR2 SQIVND (reference sequence). The CDR3 extends over 15 amino acids.

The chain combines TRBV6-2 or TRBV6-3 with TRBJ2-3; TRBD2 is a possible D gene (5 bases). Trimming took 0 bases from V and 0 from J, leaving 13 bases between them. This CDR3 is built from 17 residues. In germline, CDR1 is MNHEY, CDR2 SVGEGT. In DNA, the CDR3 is TGTGCCAGCAGTTACTCGACTACTACACCTAGCACAGATACGCAGTATTTT. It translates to CASSYSTTTPSTDTQYF.

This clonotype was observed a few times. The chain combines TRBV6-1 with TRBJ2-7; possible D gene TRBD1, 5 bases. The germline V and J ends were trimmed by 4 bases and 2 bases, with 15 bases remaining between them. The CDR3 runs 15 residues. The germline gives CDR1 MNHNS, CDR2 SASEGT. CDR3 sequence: CASSVGTGNTYEQYF. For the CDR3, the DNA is TGTGCCAGCAGTGTCGGAACAGGCAACACCTACGAGCAGTACTTC.

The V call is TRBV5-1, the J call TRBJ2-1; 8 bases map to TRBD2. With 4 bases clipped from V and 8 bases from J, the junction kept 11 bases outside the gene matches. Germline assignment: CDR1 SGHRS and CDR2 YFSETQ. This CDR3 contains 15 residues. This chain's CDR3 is CASSEQGLVSDEQFF. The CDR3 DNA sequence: TGCGCCAGCAGCGAACAGGGACTAGTCAGCGATGAGCAGTTCTTC.

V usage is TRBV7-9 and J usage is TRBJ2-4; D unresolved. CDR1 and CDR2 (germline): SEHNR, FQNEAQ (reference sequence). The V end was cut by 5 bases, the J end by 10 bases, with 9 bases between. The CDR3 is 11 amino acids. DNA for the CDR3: TGTGCCAGCAGCCCGACCGGTATTCAGTACTTC. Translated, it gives CASSPTGIQYF. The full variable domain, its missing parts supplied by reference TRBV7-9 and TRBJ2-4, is DTGVSQNPRHKITKRGQNVTFRCDPISEHNRLYWYRQTLGQGPEFLTYFQNEAQLEKSRLLSDRFSAERPKGSFSTLEIQRTEQGDSAMYLCASSPTGIQYFGAGTRLSVL.

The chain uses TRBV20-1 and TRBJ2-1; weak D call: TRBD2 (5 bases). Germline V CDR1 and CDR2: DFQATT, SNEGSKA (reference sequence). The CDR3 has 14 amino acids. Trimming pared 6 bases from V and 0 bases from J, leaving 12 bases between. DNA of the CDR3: TGCAGTGCCAAGGACTTAAGCTCCTACAATGAGCAGTTCTTC. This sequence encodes CSAKDLSSYNEQFF.

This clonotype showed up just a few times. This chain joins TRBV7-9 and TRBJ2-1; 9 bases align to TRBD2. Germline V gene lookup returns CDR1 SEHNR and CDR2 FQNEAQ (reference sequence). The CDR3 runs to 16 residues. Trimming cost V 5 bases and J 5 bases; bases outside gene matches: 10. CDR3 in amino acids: CASSPPGLAPDNEQFF. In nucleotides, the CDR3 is TGTGCCAGCAGCCCACCGGGACTAGCACCGGACAATGAGCAGTTCTTC.